The 23 T cell receptor beta chains presented below share a single source sample, sequenced in a study of CD8+CD57+ T cells in acquired aplastic anemia. The study profiled TCR beta VDJ and CDR3 using genomic DNA as template. TCRdb passed the reads through MiXCR, listing each CDR3 protein once. The data show about 420,000 distinct CDR3 sequences, 65% to 80% seen once. The sequencing input was sorted CD4+, CD8+, or CD8+CD57+ T cells (not recorded which) from PBMCs. Source of these receptors: a human donor in good health, serving as a control.

V usage is TRBV11-3 and J usage is TRBJ2-7; maybe TRBD1 (5 bases). V shed 5 bases and J shed 4 bases, with 12 bases lying between them. The CDR3 is 13 residues long. Germline-derived CDR1 and CDR2 are SGHNT and YENEEA. The chain's CDR3 is CASSPGMGYEQYF. DNA for the CDR3: TGTGCCAGCAGCCCAGGGATGGGTTACGAGCAGTACTTC.

The V gene is TRBV20-1, the J gene TRBJ1-1; D is possibly TRBD1 (5 bases). V was trimmed by 6 bases and J by 6 bases, leaving 20 bases between them. Germline-derived CDR1 and CDR2 are DFQATT and SNEGSKA (reference sequence). The CDR3 is 14 amino acids. The CDR3 region is CSAPDSISYAEAFF. The CDR3 nucleotides read TGCAGTGCGCCAGACAGTATATCCTACGCTGAAGCTTTCTTT.

The chain recombines TRBV7-2 with TRBJ2-7, with 13 bases that match TRBD2. The germline V gene encodes CDR1 SGHTA and CDR2 FQGNSA. The junction had 7 bases not matched to a gene; V was cut back by 4 bases and J by 4 bases. This CDR3 has 16 amino acids. The CDR3 sequence: CASSSRTSGGMYEQYF. CDR3 nucleotides: TGTGCCAGCAGCTCCCGGACTAGCGGGGGTATGTACGAGCAGTACTTC.

This chain connects TRBV7-2 to TRBJ2-7; D gene unclear. CDR1 and CDR2 from the germline V gene are SGHTA and FQGNSA. V was trimmed by 2 bases and J by 5 bases, leaving 16 bases between them. The CDR3 runs 15 residues. The CDR3, as DNA: TGTGCCAGCAGCTTAAACCCCAGAGATGGCCACGAGCAGTACTTC. Its protein product is CASSLNPRDGHEQYF. The full variable domain, rest sourced from reference TRBV7-2 and TRBJ2-7, is GAGVSQSPSNKVTEKGKDVELRCDPISGHTALYWYRQSLGQGLEFLIYFQGNSAPDKSGLPSDRFSAERTGGSVSTLTIQRTQQEDSAVYLCASSLNPRDGHEQYFGPGTRLTVT.

Comments on this clonotype: The limits of the CDR3 on the DNA are not certain, so only TCRdb's listed CDR3 is given. The chain employs TRBV7-2 and TRBJ2-1; the D call of TRBD1 is as the table states it, not checked on the DNA. The CDR3 adds up to 17 amino acids, both ends counted. CDR1 is SGHTA and CDR2 is FQGNSA in the germline V gene. The chain's CDR3 is CASSRGQGAEAFFEQFF.

The chain couples TRBV20-1 to TRBJ2-7, with unresolved D. Germline CDR1 reads DFQATT; CDR2 reads SNEGSKA (reference sequence). V was clipped by 4 bases and J by 0 bases, with 13 bases between them. The CDR3 consists of 14 residues. The CDR3 region has the DNA TGCAGTGCTACTCCTCAGGACGACTCCTACGAGCAGTACTTC. Its translation is CSATPQDDSYEQYF.

This rearrangement joins TRBV5-6 to TRBJ1-3; 8 bases are a match to TRBD1. CDR1 and CDR2 from the germline V gene are SGHDT and YYEEEE. The CDR3 runs to 14 residues. V shed 2 bases and J 8 bases; nucleotides not matched to a gene: 6. Here the CDR3 reads CASSLGDRGYTIYF. In DNA, the CDR3 is TGTGCCAGCAGCTTAGGCGACAGGGGATACACCATATATTTT.

The chain joins TRBV20-1 to TRBJ2-3; tentatively, D is TRBD2 (5 bases). CDR1 DFQATT and CDR2 SNEGSKA come from the germline V gene (reference sequence). The CDR3 extends over 14 amino acids. The V and J ends lost 6 bases and 7 bases respectively, with 20 bases between them. The DNA for the CDR3 is TGCAGTGCAAAGACTACCGGGTTCGAACATACGCAGTATTTT. Encoded protein: CSAKTTGFEHTQYF.

The chain links TRBV20-1 to TRBJ2-5; the D gene is possibly TRBD1 (5 bases). CDR1 and CDR2 (germline): DFQATT, SNEGSKA (reference sequence). V lost 2 bases to trimming and J lost 9 bases, with 16 bases between them. The CDR3 length is 13 residues. The CDR3 DNA is TGCAGTGCTAGACCACCAGGGCTAGATGCCCAGTACTTC. Translated: CSARPPGLDAQYF.

This clonotype came up a few times. The chain carries TRBV10-3 and TRBJ1-1; 9 nucleotides align to TRBD1. The germline CDR1 and CDR2 sequences are ENHRY and SYGVKD. The CDR3 is 18 residues long. V trimming: 1 base; J trimming: 4 bases; junction bases outside the gene matches: 13. CDR3 loop: CAISEYRSGTGSSTEAFF. CDR3 sequence (DNA): TGTGCCATCAGTGAGTATAGATCGGGGACAGGGAGTAGCACTGAAGCTTTCTTT.

This chain links TRBV11-1 with TRBJ1-6; the match to TRBD1 covers 9 bases. The CDR3 is made up of 16 amino acids. Germline-derived CDR1 and CDR2 are SGHAT and FQDESV (reference sequence). V gave up 5 bases and J gave up 6 bases; unmatched junction bases: 8. CDR3 DNA sequence: TGTGCCAGCAGCACCAGCGGACAGGGGTTTAATTCACCCCTCCACTTT. Protein product: CASSTSGQGFNSPLHF.

This clonotype was detected ten times or more. J is TRBJ1-2 and V is TRBV10-3; the match to TRBD1 covers 9 bases. CDR3 length equals 14 residues. CDR1 is ENHRY and CDR2 is SYGVKD in the germline V gene. Losses at the gene ends were 4 bases for V and 2 bases for J; bases not matched to a gene: 2. For the CDR3, the DNA is TGTGCCATCAGTGCCGGGACAGGGAACTATGGCTACACCTTC. Translated: CAISAGTGNYGYTF.

With regard to this clonotype: One junction end does not reproduce the germline sequence, and a read error may be involved. The chain has TRBV7-8 and TRBJ2-7, with D hard to call. The CDR3 totals 16 residues. Germline V gives CDR1 SGHVS, CDR2 FQNEAQ. CDR3 sequence: CASSPVDEQYSYAQYF. CDR3 bases: TGTGCCAGCAGCCCAGTCGACGAGCAGTACAGCTACGCGCAGTACTTC.

With respect to this clonotype: An end of the junction does not agree with germline; a read error may underlie this. The chain recombines TRBV12-3 or TRBV12-4 with TRBJ1-5; 8 positions match TRBD1. The CDR3 runs 17 residues. In DNA form, the CDR3 reads TGCGCCAGCAGTCCAGATATCAGCACAGGGGGTAGACAGCCCCAGCATTTT. It encodes CASSPDISTGGRQPQHF.

This clonotype has just a few counts. V gene TRBV7-8 combines with J gene TRBJ2-7; D is ambiguous. The DNA matches TRBJ2-1 better at its end, which makes the J call doubtful. CDR3 size: 13 residues. Germline V gene lookup returns CDR1 SGHVS and CDR2 FQNEAQ. The CDR3 loop reads CASSPDLRNEQFF. CDR3 sequence (DNA): TGTGCCAGCAGCCCGGACCTTAGGAATGAGCAGTTCTTC.

V is TRBV4-3 and J is TRBJ2-3, with 12 bases that match TRBD2. The CDR3 totals 16 residues. The germline V gene encodes CDR1 LGHNA and CDR2 YSLEER. V shed 6 bases and J 4 bases; nucleotides not matched to a gene: 8. The CDR3 DNA reads TGCGCCAGCAGTGATTTACTAGCGGGGGGAGCAGATACGCAGTATTTT. This translates into CASSDLLAGGADTQYF.

Details on this clonotype: In this CDR3 the conserved last residue, phenylalanine or tryptophan, is missing, so a read error is likely. The DNA is omitted, as the CDR3 cannot be located on it reliably, and the CDR3 follows TCRdb's listing. The chain combines TRBV14 with TRBJ2-7; the tabulated D call, TRBD1, remains unverified against the DNA. CDR1 SGHDN and CDR2 FVKESK come from the germline V gene. The CDR3 sequence runs 12 residues, both termini included. CDR3 region: CASSQGTWAGEL.

The V call is TRBV5-5, the J call TRBJ1-5, with 7 bases aligning to TRBD1. V lost 1 base and J lost 0; bases outside the gene matches: 1. The CDR3 spans 15 residues. Germline V gene lookup returns CDR1 SGHKS and CDR2 YYEKEE (reference sequence). The CDR3 here is CASSLWTGSNQPQHF. The DNA for the CDR3 is TGTGCCAGCAGCTTGTGGACAGGTAGCAATCAGCCCCAGCATTTT. Supplemented by reference TRBV5-5 and TRBJ1-5, the full variable domain reads DAGVTQSPTHLIKTRGQQVTLRCSPISGHKSVSWYQQVLGQGPQFIFQYYEKEERGRGNFPDRFSARQFPNYSSELNVNALLLGDSALYLCASSLWTGSNQPQHFGDGTRLSIL.

This chain uses TRBV12-5 with TRBJ2-5, with TRBD1 matching over 7 bases. Trimming removed 7 bases from V and 2 bases from J; junction bases left unmatched: 7. The CDR3 loop spans 14 amino acids. Germline V gives CDR1 LGHNT, CDR2 FRNRAP. The CDR3: CASVEGGQQETQYF. CDR3 DNA sequence: TGTGCTAGTGTCGAAGGGGGACAGCAAGAGACCCAGTACTTC.

Notes on this clonotype: The junction departs from the called germline gene at one end, perhaps through a read error. The CDR3 here is CASSRDSQWTDTLHF. The CDR3, as DNA: TGTGCCAGCAGCCGGGACAGCCAGTGGACAGACACGCTGCATTTT. This chain joins TRBV2 and TRBJ1-6, with TRBD1 identical over 7 bases. Germline lookup yields CDR1 SNHLY and CDR2 FYNNEI. The CDR3 spans 15 residues.

About this clonotype: The junction shows a germline mismatch at one end, possibly a read error. V usage is TRBV7-2 and J usage is TRBJ1-2; unclear D gene. From germline, CDR1 is SGHTA and CDR2 FQGNSA. This CDR3 spans 12 amino acids. CDR3 protein: CASSQISQGYTF. The CDR3 region has the DNA TGCGCCAGCAGCCAAATTAGTCAAGGCTACACCTTC.

This clonotype was seen just once. The chain carries TRBV2 and TRBJ2-6; the D gene is possibly TRBD2 (7 bases). Germline assignment: CDR1 SNHLY and CDR2 FYNNEI. V lost 4 bases to trimming and J lost 0 bases, with 16 bases between them. The CDR3 extends over 18 amino acids. CDR3 residues: CASSGWGGAHSGANVLTF. Written as DNA, the CDR3 is TGTGCCAGCAGTGGGTGGGGGGGGGCGCACTCTGGGGCCAACGTCCTGACTTTC.

A single count supports this clonotype. This chain connects TRBV14 to TRBJ1-2, with a possible D match to TRBD1 (5 bases). Trimming removed 3 bases at V and 1 base at J, with 6 bases between. Germline values: CDR1 SGHDN, CDR2 FVKESK. The CDR3 loop spans 13 amino acids. CDR3 amino acids: CASSQGLNYGYTF. The CDR3, as DNA: TGTGCCAGCAGCCAGGGACTTAACTATGGCTACACCTTC.